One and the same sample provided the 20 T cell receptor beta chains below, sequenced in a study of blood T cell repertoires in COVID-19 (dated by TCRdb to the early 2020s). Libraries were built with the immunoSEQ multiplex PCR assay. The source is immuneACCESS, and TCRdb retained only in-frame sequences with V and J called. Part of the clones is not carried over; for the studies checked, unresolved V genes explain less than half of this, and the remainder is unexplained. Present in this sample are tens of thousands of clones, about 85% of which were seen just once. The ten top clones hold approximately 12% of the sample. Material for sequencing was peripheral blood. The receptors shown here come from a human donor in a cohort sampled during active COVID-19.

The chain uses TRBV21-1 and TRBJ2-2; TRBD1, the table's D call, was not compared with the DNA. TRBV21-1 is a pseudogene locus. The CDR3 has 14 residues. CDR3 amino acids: CASGLTLNTGELFF. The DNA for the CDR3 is TGTGCCAGCGGCCTCACGCTGAACACCGGGGAGCTGTTTTTT.

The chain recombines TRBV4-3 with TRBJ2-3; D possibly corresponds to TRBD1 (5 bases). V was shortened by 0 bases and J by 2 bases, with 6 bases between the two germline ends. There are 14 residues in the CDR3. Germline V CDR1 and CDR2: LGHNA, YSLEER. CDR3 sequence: CASSQDGATDTQYF. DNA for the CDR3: TGCGCCAGCAGCCAAGATGGGGCCACAGATACGCAGTATTTT.

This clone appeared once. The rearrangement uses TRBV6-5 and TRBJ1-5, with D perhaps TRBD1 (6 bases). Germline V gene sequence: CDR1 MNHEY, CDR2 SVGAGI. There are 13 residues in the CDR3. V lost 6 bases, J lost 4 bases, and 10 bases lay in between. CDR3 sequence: CASRPTGNQPQHF. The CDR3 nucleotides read TGTGCCAGCAGGCCAACAGGGAATCAGCCCCAGCATTTT.

CDR3 sequence (DNA): TGTGCCATCAGCCCCCTTCTTTCGACGGAGGGCCAGTACTTC. It encodes CAISPLLSTEGQYF. V usage is TRBV10-3 and J usage is TRBJ2-7, with D possibly being TRBD2 (6 bases). Germline-derived CDR1 and CDR2 are ENHRY and SYGVKD. Trimming cost V 6 bases and J 10 bases, with 22 bases left between them. The CDR3 is 14 residues long.

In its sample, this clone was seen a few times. The CDR3 region is CASRTWMGYTF. In DNA, the CDR3 is TGTGCCAGCAGGACTTGGATGGGCTACACCTTC. The chain has TRBV27 and TRBJ1-2; D gene unclear. The germline V gene encodes CDR1 MNHEY and CDR2 SMNVEV (reference sequence). Trimming took 6 bases from V and 8 from J, leaving 10 bases between them. The CDR3 is made up of 11 amino acids.

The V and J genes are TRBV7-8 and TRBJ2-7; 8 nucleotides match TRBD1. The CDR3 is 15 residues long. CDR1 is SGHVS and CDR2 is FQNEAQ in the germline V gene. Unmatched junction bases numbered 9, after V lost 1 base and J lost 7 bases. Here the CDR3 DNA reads TGTGCCAGCAGCTTAGGGGGGACAGGCCAGGGGGAGCAGTACTTC. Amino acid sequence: CASSLGGTGQGEQYF.

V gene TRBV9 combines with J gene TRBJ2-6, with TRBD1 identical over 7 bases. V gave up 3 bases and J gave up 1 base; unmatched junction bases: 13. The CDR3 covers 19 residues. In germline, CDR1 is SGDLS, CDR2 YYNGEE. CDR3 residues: CASSEGAGTPTSGANVLTF. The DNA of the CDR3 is TGTGCCAGCAGCGAGGGGGCCGGGACACCCACATCTGGGGCCAACGTCCTGACTTTC. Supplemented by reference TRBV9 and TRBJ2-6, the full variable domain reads DSGVTQTPKHLITATGQRVTLRCSPRSGDLSVYWYQQSLDQGLQFLIQYYNGEERAKGNILERFSAQQFPDLHSELNLSSLELGDSALYFCASSEGAGTPTSGANVLTFGAGSRLTVL.

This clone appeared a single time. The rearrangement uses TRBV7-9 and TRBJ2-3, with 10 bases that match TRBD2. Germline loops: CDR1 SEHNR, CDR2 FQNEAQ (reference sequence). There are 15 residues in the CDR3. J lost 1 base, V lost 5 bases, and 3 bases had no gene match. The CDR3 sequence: CASSITSGGTDTQYF. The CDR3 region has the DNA TGTGCCAGCAGCATAACTAGCGGGGGCACAGATACGCAGTATTTT.

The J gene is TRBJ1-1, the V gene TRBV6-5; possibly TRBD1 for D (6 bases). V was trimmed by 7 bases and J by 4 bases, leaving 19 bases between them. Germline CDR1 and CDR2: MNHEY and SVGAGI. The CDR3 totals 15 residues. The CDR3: CASILRWGLGTEAFF. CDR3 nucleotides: TGTGCCAGCATTTTACGTTGGGGGCTGGGCACTGAAGCTTTCTTT.

The chain's CDR3 is CAIRGGVNLGSPLHF. The DNA of the CDR3 is TGTGCCATCAGGGGAGGGGTTAACCTAGGTTCACCCCTCCACTTT. The rearrangement joins TRBV10-3 to TRBJ1-6, with D maybe TRBD1 (5 bases). This CDR3 region has 15 residues. The V gene lost 6 bases and the J gene lost 9 bases, with 18 bases spanning the gap. The germline CDR1 and CDR2 sequences are ENHRY and SYGVKD.

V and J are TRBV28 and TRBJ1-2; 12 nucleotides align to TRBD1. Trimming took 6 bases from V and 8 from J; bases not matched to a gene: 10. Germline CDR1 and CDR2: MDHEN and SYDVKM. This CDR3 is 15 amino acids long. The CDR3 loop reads CASSPDWDRGRGYTF. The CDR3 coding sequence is TGTGCCAGCAGCCCTGATTGGGACAGGGGGCGAGGCTACACCTTC.

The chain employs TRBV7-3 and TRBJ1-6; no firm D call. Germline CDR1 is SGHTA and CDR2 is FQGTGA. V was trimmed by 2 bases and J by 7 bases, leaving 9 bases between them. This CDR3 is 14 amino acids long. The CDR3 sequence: CASSLGFPNSPLHF. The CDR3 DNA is TGTGCCAGCAGCTTAGGCTTTCCCAATTCACCCCTCCACTTT.

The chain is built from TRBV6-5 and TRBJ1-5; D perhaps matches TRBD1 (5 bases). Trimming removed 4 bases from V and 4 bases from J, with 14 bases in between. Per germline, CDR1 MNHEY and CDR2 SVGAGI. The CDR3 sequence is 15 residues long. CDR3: CASSSGTGRNQPQHF. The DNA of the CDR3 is TGTGCCAGCAGTTCCGGGACGGGGAGGAATCAGCCCCAGCATTTT.

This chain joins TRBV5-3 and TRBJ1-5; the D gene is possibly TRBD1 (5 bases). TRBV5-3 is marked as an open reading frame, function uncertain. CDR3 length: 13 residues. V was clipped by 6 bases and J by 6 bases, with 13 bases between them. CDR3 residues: CARTDQGGQPQHF. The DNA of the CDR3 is TGTGCCAGAACCGATCAGGGTGGTCAGCCCCAGCATTTT.

CDR3 amino acids: CASSLNSAQGLNGYTF. CDR3 DNA: TGTGCCAGCAGTCTCAACTCGGCACAGGGCCTAAATGGCTACACCTTC. The chain combines TRBV27 with TRBJ1-2, with a tentative D call TRBD1 (6 bases). The CDR3 has 16 amino acids. Trimming stripped 5 bases from V and 6 bases from J, with 22 bases between. Germline V CDR1 and CDR2: MNHEY, SMNVEV (reference sequence).

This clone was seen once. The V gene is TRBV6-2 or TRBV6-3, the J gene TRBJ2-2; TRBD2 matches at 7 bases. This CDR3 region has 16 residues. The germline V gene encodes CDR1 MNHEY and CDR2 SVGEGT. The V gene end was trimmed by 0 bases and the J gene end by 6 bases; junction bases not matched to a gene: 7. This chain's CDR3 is CASSYSAAGESGELFF. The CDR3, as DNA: TGTGCCAGCAGTTACTCGGCGGCGGGGGAGTCCGGGGAGCTGTTTTTT.

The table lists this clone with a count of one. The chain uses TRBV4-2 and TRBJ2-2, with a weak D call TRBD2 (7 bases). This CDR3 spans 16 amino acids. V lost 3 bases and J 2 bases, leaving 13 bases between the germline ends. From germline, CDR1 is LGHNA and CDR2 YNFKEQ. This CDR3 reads CASSQVGGHNTGELFF. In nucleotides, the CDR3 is TGTGCCAGCAGCCAGGTCGGGGGGCATAACACCGGGGAGCTGTTTTTT.

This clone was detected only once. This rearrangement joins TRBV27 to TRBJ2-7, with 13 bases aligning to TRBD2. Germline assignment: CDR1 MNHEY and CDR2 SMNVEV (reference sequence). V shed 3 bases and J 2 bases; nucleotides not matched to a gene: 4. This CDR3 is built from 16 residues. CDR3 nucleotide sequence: TGTGCCAGCAGTTTCTGGACTAGCGGGGGAGCCTACGAGCAGTACTTC. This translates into CASSFWTSGGAYEQYF.

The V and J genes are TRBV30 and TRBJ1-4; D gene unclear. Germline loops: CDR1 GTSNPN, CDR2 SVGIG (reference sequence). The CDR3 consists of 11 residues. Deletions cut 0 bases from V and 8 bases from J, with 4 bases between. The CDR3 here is CAWSVTEKLFF. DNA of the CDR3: TGTGCCTGGAGTGTAACAGAAAAACTGTTTTTT.

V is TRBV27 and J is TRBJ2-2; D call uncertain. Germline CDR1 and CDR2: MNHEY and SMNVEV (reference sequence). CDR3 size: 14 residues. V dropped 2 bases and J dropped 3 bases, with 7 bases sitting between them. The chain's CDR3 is CASSLNRYTGELFF. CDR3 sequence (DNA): TGTGCCAGCAGTTTAAACAGATACACCGGGGAGCTGTTTTTT.